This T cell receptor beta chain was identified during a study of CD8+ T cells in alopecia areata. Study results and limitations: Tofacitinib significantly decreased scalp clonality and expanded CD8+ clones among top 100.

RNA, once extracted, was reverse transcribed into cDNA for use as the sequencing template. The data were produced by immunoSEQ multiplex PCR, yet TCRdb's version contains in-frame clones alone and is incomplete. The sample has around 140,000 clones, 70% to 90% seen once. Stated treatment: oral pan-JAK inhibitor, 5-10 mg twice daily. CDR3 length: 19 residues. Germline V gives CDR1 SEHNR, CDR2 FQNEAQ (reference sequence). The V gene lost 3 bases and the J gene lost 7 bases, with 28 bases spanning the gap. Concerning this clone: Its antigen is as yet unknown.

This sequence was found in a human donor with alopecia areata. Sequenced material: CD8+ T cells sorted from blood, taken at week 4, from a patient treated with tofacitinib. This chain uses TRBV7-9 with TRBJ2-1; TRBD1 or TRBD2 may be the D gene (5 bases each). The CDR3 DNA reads TGTGCCAGCAGCTTCGACCCCCACGCCTCGGGGCCTTTCCCGAATGAGCAGTTCTTC. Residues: CASSFDPHASGPFPNEQFF.